Given below is one TCR beta chain in context. Antigen unknown. The junction departs from germline at one end; a sequencing error may be responsible. In germline, CDR1 is LGHDT, CDR2 YNNKEL (reference sequence). The CDR3 length is 15 residues. The library was made from cDNA and included unique molecular identifiers. TCRdb re-called the PCR reads through MiXCR, storing one row per CDR3 protein. Here the sample spans hundreds of thousands of distinct CDR3 sequences, about 57% being singletons. This entry comes from a study of post-analysis software for immune sequencing data. Study-wide findings and caveats: Patients carried roughly 5 TRBV segments more frequently than controls did, and TRBV5-6, TRBV5-1 and TRBV20-1 were among them.

This clonotype was sampled from a girl aged 10-17 years with multiple sclerosis. The chain employs TRBV3-1 and TRBJ2-7; 12 bases are a match to TRBD2. The sample was blood. Written as DNA, the CDR3 is TGTGCCTGCAGACCTGGACTAGCGGGGTACAATGAGCAGTACTTC. Amino acid sequence: CACRPGLAGYNEQYF.